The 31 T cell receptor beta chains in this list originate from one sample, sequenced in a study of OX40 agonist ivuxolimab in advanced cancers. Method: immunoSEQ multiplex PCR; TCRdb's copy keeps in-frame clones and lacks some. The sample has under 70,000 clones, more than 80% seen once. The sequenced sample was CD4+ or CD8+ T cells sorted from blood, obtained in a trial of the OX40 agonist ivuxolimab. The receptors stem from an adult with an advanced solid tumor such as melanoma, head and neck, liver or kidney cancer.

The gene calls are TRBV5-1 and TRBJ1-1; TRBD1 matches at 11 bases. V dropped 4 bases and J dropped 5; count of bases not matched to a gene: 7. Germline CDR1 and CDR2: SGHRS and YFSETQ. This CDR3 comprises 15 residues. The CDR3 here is CASSLQGQGETEAFF. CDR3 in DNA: TGCGCCAGCAGCCTTCAGGGACAGGGGGAGACTGAAGCTTTCTTT.

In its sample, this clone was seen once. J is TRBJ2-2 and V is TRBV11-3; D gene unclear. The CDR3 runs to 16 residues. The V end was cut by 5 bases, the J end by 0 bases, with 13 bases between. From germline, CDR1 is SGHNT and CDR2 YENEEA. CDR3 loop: CASSPNWRSNTGELFF. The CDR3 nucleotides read TGTGCCAGCAGCCCTAATTGGCGATCGAACACCGGGGAGCTGTTTTTT.

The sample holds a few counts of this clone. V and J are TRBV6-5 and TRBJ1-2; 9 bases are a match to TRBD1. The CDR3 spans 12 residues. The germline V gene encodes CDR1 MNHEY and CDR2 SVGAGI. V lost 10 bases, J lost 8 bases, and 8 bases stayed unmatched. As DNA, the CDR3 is TGTGCCACTTTCAGGACAGGGGAAGGCTACACCTTC. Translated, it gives CATFRTGEGYTF.

The CDR3 coding sequence is TGTGCCAGCAGTCCTCGACAGGGAAAAGAGACCCAGTACTTC. This gives the protein CASSPRQGKETQYF. The V and J genes are TRBV27 and TRBJ2-5; 7 bases line up with TRBD1. The ends lost 5 bases at V and 3 bases at J; junction bases unmatched: 6. Looked up from germline, CDR1 is MNHEY and CDR2 is SMNVEV (reference sequence). The CDR3 extends over 14 amino acids.

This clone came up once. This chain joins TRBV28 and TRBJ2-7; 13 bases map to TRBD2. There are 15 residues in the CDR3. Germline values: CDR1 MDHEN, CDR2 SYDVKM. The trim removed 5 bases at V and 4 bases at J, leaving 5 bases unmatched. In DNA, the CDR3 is TGTGCCAGCAGTCACGGGACTAGCGGGACTTACGAGCAGTACTTC. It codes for CASSHGTSGTYEQYF.

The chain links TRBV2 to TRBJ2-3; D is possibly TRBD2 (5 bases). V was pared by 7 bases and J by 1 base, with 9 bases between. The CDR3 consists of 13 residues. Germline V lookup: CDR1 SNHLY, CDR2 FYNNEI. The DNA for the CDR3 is TGTGCCAGCAACGGGATGCGCACAGATACGCAGTATTTT. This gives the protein CASNGMRTDTQYF.

The chain's CDR3 is CASSRQEYTEAFF. In nucleotides, the CDR3 is TGCGCCAGCAGCAGACAGGAGTACACTGAAGCTTTCTTT. The genes are TRBV10-1 and TRBJ1-1, with a tentative D call TRBD1 (6 bases). From germline, CDR1 is WNHNN and CDR2 SYGVQD (reference sequence). With 6 bases removed from V and 3 bases from J, the gap between germline ends came to 11 bases. The CDR3 covers 13 residues.

The CDR3 is CASSEGMFNTGELFF. For the CDR3, the DNA is TGTGCCAGCAGTGAAGGCATGTTTAACACCGGGGAGCTGTTTTTT. This chain uses TRBV2 with TRBJ2-2; no definite D call. This CDR3 has 15 amino acids. V lost 1 base and J 2 bases, leaving 8 bases between the germline ends. Germline values: CDR1 SNHLY, CDR2 FYNNEI.

As DNA, the CDR3 is TGTGCCAGCAGCACAGACGGATTCGCTGGGGCCAACGTCCTGACTTTC. Its translation: CASSTDGFAGANVLTF. The rearrangement uses TRBV7-9 and TRBJ2-6, with D uncertain. V lost 5 bases and J lost 2, with 13 bases in between. The germline V gene has CDR1 SEHNR and CDR2 FQNEAQ (reference sequence). The CDR3 has 16 residues.

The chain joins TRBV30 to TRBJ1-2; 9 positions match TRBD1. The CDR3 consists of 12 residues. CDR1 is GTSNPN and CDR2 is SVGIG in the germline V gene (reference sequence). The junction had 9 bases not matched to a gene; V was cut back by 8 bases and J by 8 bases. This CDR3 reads CAQSGTGYGYTF. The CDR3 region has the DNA TGTGCCCAGTCCGGGACAGGGTACGGCTACACCTTC.

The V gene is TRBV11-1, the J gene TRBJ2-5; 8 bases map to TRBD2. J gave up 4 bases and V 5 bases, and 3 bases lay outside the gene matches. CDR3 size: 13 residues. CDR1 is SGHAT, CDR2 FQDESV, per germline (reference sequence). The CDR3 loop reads CASSRGGRETQYF. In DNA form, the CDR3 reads TGTGCCAGCAGCCGGGGGGGTCGAGAGACCCAGTACTTC.

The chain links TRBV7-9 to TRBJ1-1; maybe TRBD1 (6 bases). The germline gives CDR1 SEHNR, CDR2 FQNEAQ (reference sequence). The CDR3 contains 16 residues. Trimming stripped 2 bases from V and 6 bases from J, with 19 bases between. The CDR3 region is CASSLYGGGQRSEAFF. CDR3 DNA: TGTGCCAGCAGCTTATATGGAGGGGGGCAGCGTTCTGAAGCTTTCTTT.

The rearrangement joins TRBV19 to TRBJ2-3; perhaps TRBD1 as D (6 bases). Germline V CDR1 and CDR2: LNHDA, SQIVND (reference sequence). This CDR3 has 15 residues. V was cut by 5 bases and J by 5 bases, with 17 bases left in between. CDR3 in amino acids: CASSSTALDRDTQYF. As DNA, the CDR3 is TGTGCCAGTAGTTCCACGGCCTTGGACAGAGATACGCAGTATTTT.

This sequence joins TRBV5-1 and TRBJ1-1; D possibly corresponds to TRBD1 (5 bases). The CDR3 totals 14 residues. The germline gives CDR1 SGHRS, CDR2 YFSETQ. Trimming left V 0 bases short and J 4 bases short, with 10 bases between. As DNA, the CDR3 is TGCGCCAGCAGCTTGGGATCTGGGGGCACTGAAGCTTTCTTT. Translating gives CASSLGSGGTEAFF. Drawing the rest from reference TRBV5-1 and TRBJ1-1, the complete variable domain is KAGVTQTPRYLIKTRGQQVTLSCSPISGHRSVSWYQQTPGQGLQFLFEYFSETQRNKGNFPGRFSGRQFSNSRSEMNVSTLELGDSALYLCASSLGSGGTEAFFGQGTRLTVV.

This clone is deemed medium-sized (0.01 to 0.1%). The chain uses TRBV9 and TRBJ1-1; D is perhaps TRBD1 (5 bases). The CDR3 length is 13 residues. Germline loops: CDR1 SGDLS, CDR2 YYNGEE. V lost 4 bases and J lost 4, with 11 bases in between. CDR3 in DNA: TGTGCCAGCAGCCAGTCGGGGGGCACTGAAGCTTTCTTT. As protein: CASSQSGGTEAFF. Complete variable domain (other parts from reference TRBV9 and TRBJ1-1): DSGVTQTPKHLITATGQRVTLRCSPRSGDLSVYWYQQSLDQGLQFLIQYYNGEERAKGNILERFSAQQFPDLHSELNLSSLELGDSALYFCASSQSGGTEAFFGQGTRLTVV.

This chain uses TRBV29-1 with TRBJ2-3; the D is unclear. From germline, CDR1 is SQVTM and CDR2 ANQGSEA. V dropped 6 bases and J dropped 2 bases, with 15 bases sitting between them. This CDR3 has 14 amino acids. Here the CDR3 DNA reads TGCAGCGTGGCGGACCTGGGGAACACAGATACGCAGTATTTT. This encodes CSVADLGNTDTQYF.

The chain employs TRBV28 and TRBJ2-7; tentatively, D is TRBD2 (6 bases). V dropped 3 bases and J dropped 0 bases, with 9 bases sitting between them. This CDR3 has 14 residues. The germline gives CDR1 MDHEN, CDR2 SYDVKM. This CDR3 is CASSFSGNSYEQYF. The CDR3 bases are TGTGCCAGCAGTTTTAGCGGCAACTCCTACGAGCAGTACTTC.

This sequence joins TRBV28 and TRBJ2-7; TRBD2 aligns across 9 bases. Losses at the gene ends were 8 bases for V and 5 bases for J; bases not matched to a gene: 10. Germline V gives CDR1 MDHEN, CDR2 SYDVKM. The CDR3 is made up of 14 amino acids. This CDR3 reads CASGGVAGVHEQYF. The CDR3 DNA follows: TGTGCCAGCGGGGGCGTAGCGGGAGTCCACGAGCAGTACTTC.

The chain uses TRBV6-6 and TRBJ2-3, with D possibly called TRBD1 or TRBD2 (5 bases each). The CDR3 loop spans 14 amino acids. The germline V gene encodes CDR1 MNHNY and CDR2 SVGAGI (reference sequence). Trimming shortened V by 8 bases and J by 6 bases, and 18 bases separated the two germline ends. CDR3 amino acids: CASLSGARDDTQYF. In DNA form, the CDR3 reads TGTGCCAGCCTATCCGGGGCGAGGGATGATACGCAGTATTTT.

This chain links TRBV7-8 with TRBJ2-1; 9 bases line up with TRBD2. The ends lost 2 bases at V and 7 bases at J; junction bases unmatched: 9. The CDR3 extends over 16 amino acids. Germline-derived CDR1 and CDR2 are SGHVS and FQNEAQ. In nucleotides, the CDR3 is TGTGCCAGCAGCTTACAACATAGCGGGAGTTGGAATGAGCAGTTCTTC. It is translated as CASSLQHSGSWNEQFF.

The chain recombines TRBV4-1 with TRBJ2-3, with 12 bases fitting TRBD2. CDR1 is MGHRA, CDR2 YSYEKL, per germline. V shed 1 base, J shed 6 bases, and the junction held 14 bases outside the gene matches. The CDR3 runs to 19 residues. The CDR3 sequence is CASSQVALAGGGGRDTQYF. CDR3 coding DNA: TGCGCCAGCAGCCAAGTCGCGCTAGCGGGAGGGGGGGGCAGGGATACGCAGTATTTT.

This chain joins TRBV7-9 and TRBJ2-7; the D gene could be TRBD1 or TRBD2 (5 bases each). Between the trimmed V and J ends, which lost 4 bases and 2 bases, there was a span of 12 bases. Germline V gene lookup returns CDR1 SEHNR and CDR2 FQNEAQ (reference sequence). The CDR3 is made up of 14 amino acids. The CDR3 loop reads CASSSRDDPYEQYF. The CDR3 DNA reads TGTGCCAGCAGCTCCCGGGACGACCCCTACGAGCAGTACTTC.

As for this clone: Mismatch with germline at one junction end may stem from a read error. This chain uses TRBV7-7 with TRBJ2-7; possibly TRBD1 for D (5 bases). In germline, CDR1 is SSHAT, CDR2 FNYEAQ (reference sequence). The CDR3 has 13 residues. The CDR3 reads CASSSASAGKLYF. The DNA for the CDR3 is TGTGCTAGCAGCTCCGCCTCGGCAGGGAAGTTGTACTTC.

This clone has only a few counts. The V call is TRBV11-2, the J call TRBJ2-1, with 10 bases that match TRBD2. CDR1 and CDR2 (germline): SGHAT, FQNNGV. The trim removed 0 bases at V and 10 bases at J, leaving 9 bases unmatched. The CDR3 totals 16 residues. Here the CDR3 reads CASSLEASGRTREQFF. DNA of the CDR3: TGTGCCAGCAGCTTAGAGGCTAGCGGGAGAACTCGGGAGCAGTTCTTC.

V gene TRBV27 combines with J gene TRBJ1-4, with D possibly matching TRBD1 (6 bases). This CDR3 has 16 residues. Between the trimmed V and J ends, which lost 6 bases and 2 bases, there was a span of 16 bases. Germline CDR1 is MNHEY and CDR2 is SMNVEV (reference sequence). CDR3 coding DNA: TGTGCCAGCAGCTCCAGGGGACTTCCTACTAATGAAAAACTGTTTTTT. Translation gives CASSSRGLPTNEKLFF.

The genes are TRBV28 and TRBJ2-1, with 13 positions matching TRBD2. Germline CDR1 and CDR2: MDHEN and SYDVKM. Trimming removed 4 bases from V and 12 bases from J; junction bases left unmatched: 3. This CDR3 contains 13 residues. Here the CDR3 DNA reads TGTGCCAGCAGTTGGACTAGCGGGAGCCCGCAGTTCTTC. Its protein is CASSWTSGSPQFF. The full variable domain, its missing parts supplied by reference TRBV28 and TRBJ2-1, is DVKVTQSSRYLVKRTGEKVFLECVQDMDHENMFWYRQDPGLGLRLIYFSYDVKMKEKGDIPEGYSVSREKKERFSLILESASTNQTSMYLCASSWTSGSPQFFGPGTRLTVL.

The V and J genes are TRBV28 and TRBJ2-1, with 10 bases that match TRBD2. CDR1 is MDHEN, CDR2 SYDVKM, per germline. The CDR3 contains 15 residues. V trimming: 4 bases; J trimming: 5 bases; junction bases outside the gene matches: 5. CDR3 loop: CASSSTSGIHNEQFF. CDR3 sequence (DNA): TGTGCCAGCAGTTCCACTAGCGGGATTCACAATGAGCAGTTCTTC. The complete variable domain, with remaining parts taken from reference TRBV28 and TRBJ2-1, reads DVKVTQSSRYLVKRTGEKVFLECVQDMDHENMFWYRQDPGLGLRLIYFSYDVKMKEKGDIPEGYSVSREKKERFSLILESASTNQTSMYLCASSSTSGIHNEQFFGPGTRLTVL.

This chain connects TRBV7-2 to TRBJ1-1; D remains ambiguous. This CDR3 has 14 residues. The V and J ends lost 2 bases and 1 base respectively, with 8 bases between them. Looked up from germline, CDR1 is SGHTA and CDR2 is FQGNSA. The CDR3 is CASSLYGRNTEAFF. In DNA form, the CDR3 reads TGTGCCAGCAGCTTATACGGGAGGAACACTGAAGCTTTCTTT.

CDR3 amino acids: CASSLDQGSSSYNEQFF. CDR3 in DNA: TGTGCCAGCAGCTTGGATCAGGGGTCAAGCTCCTACAATGAGCAGTTCTTC. The rearrangement links TRBV5-8 to TRBJ2-1, with D maybe TRBD1 (6 bases). Per germline, CDR1 SGHTS and CDR2 YDEGEE. Trimming shortened V by 0 bases and J by 0 bases, and 13 bases separated the two germline ends. This CDR3 has 17 residues.

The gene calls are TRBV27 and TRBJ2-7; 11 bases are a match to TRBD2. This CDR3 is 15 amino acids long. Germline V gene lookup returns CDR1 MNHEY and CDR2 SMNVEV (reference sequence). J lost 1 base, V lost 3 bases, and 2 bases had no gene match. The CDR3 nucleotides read TGTGCCAGCAGTTTGAGGACTAGCGGGTCCTACGAGCAGTACTTC. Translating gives CASSLRTSGSYEQYF.

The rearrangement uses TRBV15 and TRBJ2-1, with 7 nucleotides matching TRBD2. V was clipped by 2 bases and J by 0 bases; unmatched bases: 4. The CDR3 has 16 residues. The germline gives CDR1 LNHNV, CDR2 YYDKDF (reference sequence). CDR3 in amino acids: CATSRHLADSYNEQFF. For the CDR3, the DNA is TGTGCCACCAGCAGACACCTAGCGGACTCCTACAATGAGCAGTTCTTC.